This record covers a single T cell receptor (beta chain). Assay: immunoSEQ multiplex PCR; the TCRdb copy retains only in-frame clones and omits some. The data hold under 20,000 clones, with 80% to 85% observed a single time. The sample belongs to a study of T cell responses to AZD1222 COVID-19 vaccine. The CDR3 sequence is 12 residues long. V was pared by 0 bases and J by 3 bases, with 2 bases between. Germline-derived CDR1 and CDR2 are ENHRY and SYGVKD. Samples with a second dose at about 4 or about 12 weeks were pooled together. The rearrangement links TRBV10-3 to TRBJ2-5, with D hard to call. The sequence derives from an adult who received the AZD1222 COVID-19 vaccine. Specimen: peripheral blood, collected 28 days after the second AZD1222 dose. The CDR3, as DNA: TGTGCCATCAGTGAGTCGAAAGAGACCCAGTACTTC. It specifies CAISESKETQYF.